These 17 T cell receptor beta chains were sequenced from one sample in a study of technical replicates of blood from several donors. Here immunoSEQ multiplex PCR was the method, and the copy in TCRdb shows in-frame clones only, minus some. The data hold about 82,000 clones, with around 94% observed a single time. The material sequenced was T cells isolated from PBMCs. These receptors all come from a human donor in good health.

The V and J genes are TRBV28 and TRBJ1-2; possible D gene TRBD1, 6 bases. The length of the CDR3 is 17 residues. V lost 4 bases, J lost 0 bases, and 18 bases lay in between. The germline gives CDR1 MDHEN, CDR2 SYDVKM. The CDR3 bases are TGTGCCAGCAGTTCTGTGTTCCAGGGGCTAACTAACTATGGCTACACCTTC. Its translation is CASSSVFQGLTNYGYTF.

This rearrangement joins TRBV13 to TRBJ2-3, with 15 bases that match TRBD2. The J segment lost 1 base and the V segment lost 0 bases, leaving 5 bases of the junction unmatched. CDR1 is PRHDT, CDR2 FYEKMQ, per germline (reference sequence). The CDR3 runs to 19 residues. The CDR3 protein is CASSLGGLAGGWGTDTQYF. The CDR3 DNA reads TGTGCCAGCAGCTTAGGGGGACTAGCGGGAGGATGGGGCACAGATACGCAGTATTTT. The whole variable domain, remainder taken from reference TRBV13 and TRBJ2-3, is AAGVIQSPRHLIKEKRETATLKCYPIPRHDTVYWYQQGPGQDPQFLISFYEKMQSDKGSIPDRFSAQQFSDYHSELNMSSLELGDSALYFCASSLGGLAGGWGTDTQYFGPGTRLTVL.

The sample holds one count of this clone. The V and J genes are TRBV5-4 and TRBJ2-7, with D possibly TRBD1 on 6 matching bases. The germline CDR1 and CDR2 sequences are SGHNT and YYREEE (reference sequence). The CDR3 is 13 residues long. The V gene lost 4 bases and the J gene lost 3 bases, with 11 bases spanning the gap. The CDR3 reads CASSPDSVYEQYF. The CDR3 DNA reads TGTGCCAGCAGCCCGGACAGCGTCTACGAGCAGTACTTC.

The CDR3 sequence is CASSDPGQGDYEQYF. CDR3 in DNA: TGTGCCAGCAGCGACCCGGGACAGGGTGACTACGAGCAGTACTTC. The chain uses TRBV7-9 and TRBJ2-7; 9 bases line up with TRBD1. The germline CDR1 and CDR2 sequences are SEHNR and FQNEAQ (reference sequence). V shed 5 bases and J 3 bases; nucleotides not matched to a gene: 8. The CDR3 runs 15 residues.

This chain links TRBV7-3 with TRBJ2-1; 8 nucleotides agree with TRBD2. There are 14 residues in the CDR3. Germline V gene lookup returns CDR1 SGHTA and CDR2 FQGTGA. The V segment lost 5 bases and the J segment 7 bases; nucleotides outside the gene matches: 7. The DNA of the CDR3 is TGTGCCAGCAGCCCAGGACTAGCTTCGAATGAGCAGTTCTTC. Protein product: CASSPGLASNEQFF. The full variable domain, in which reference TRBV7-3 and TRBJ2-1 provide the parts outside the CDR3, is GAGVSQTPSNKVTEKGKYVELRCDPISGHTALYWYRQSLGQGPEFLIYFQGTGAADDSGLPNDRFFAVRPEGSVSTLKIQRTERGDSAVYLCASSPGLASNEQFFGPGTRLTVL.

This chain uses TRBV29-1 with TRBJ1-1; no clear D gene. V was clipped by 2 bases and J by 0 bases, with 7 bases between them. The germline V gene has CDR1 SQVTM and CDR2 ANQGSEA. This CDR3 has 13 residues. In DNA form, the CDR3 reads TGCAGCGTTGAACTGGGCATGAACACTGAAGCTTTCTTT. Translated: CSVELGMNTEAFF.

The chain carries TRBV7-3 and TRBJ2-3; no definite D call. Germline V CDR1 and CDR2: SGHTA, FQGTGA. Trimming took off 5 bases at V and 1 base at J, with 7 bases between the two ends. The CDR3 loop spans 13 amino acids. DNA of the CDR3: TGTGCCAGCAGCCCACATGGCACAGATACGCAGTATTTT. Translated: CASSPHGTDTQYF.

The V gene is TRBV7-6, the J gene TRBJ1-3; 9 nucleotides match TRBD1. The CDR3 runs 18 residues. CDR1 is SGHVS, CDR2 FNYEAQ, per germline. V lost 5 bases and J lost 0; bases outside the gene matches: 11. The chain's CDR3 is CASSPRIGTGLSGNTIYF. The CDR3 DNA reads TGTGCCAGCAGCCCGCGTATAGGGACAGGGCTCTCTGGAAACACCATATATTTT.

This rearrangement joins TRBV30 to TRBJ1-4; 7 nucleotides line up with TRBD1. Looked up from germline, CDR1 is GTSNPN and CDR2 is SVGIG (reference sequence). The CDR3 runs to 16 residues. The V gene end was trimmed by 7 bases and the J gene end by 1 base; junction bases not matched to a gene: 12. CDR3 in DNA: TGTGCCTCTCAAAAAACAGGGGTGGAAACTAATGAAAAACTGTTTTTT. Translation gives CASQKTGVETNEKLFF.

Here the CDR3 reads CASSQSPSAGGLDNEQFF. The CDR3 DNA follows: TGCGCCAGCAGCCAATCACCCTCAGCGGGAGGTTTAGACAATGAGCAGTTCTTC. The chain employs TRBV4-3 and TRBJ2-1; TRBD2 agrees at 9 bases. Germline CDR1 LGHNA, CDR2 YSLEER. The J segment lost 5 bases and the V segment lost 2 bases, leaving 13 bases of the junction unmatched. This CDR3 comprises 18 residues.

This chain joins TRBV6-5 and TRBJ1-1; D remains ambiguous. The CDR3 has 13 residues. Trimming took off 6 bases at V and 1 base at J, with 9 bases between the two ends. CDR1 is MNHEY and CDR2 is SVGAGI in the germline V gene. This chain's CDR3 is CASRPLRNTEAFF. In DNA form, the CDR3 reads TGTGCCAGCAGGCCTCTTAGGAACACTGAAGCTTTCTTT.

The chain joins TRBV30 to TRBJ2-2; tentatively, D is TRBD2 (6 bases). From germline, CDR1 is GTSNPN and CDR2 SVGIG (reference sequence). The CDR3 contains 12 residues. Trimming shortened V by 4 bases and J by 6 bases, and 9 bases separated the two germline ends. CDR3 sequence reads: CAWTSVPGELFF. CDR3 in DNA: TGTGCCTGGACTAGCGTGCCCGGGGAGCTGTTTTTT.

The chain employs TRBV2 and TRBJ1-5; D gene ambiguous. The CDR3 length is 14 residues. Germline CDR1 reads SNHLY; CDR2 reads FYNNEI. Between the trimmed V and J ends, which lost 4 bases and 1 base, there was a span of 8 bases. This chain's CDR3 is CASSVEASNQPQHF. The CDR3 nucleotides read TGTGCCAGCAGTGTGGAGGCGAGCAATCAGCCCCAGCATTTT. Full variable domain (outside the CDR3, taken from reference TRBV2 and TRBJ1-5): EPEVTQTPSHQVTQMGQEVILRCVPISNHLYFYWYRQILGQKVEFLVSFYNNEISEKSEIFDDQFSVERPDGSNFTLKIRSTKLEDSAMYFCASSVEASNQPQHFGDGTRLSIL.

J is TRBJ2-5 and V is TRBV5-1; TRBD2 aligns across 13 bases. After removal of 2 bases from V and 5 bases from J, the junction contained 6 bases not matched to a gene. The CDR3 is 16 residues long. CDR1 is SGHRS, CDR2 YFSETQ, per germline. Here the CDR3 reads CASSFRLAGGQETQYF. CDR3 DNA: TGCGCCAGCAGCTTTAGACTAGCGGGAGGTCAGGAGACCCAGTACTTC.

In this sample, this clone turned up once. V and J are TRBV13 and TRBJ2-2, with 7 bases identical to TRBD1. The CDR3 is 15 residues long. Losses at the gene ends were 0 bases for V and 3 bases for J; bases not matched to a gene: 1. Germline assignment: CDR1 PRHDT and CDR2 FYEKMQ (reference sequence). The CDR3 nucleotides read TGTGCCAGCAGCTTAGGGAGGGGGCACACCGGGGAGCTGTTTTTT. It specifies CASSLGRGHTGELFF.

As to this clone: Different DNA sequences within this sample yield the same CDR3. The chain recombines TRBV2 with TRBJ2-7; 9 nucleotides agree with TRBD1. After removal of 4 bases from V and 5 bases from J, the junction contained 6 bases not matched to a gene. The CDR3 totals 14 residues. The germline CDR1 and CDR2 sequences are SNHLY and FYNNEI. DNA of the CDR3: TGTGCCAGCAGTGTTAGGGACAGGGTAAACGAGCAGTACTTC. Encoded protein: CASSVRDRVNEQYF.

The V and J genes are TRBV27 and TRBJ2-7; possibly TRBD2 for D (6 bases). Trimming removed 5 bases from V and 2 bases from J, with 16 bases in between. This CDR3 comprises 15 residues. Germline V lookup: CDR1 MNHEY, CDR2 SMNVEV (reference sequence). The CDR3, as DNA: TGTGCCAGCAGTGCCCCCGGGACTGGAACCTACGAGCAGTACTTC. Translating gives CASSAPGTGTYEQYF.